One and the same sample provided the 21 T cell receptor beta chains below, sequenced in a study of beta chain features in type 1 diabetes listed by TCRdb under 2018. Library prep was done by the immunoSEQ multiplex PCR assay. The entire amount of isolated RNA was reverse transcribed using the High Capacity cDNA Reverse Transcription Kit, so the sequenced TCRB transcripts were expressed ones. TCRdb carries this immuneACCESS record with in-frame sequences only. Its versions omit some clonotypes, under half of them owing to an unresolved V gene in the studies checked, with the rest unexplained. The sample records 350,000 to 450,000 clones, around 14% of which are singletons. The ten largest clonotypes hold 0.035% to 0.04% of the sample. Material for sequencing was naive CD4+ T cells from blood. Read against the paper, the sample's cell subset or site label means: true naive CD4+ T cells. The receptors come from a man younger than 40 in good health.

In this sample, this clone turned up a few times. The J gene is TRBJ2-4, the V gene TRBV9; TRBD2 matches at 9 bases. J was trimmed by 4 bases and V by 0 bases; bases with no gene match: 8. This CDR3 region has 17 residues. CDR1 is SGDLS and CDR2 is YYNGEE in the germline V gene. CDR3 coding DNA: TGTGCCAGCAGCGTAGGCGGTAGCGGGAGCCCTAAAAACATTCAGTACTTC. Protein sequence: CASSVGGSGSPKNIQYF.

Notes on this clone: The sample has other DNA sequences that encode this CDR3 too. This chain connects TRBV10-3 to TRBJ2-1, with 11 bases fitting TRBD2. There are 15 residues in the CDR3. Germline CDR1 reads ENHRY; CDR2 reads SYGVKD. Losses at the gene ends were 5 bases for V and 5 bases for J; bases not matched to a gene: 5. The CDR3 loop is CAISPGLAGHNEQFF. DNA for the CDR3: TGTGCCATCAGTCCCGGACTAGCGGGCCACAATGAGCAGTTCTTC.

The sample holds a few counts of this clone. The chain recombines TRBV6-6 with TRBJ1-2; TRBD1 aligns across 9 bases. CDR1 and CDR2 (germline): MNHNY, SVGAGI (reference sequence). The CDR3 runs to 14 residues. With 2 bases clipped from V and 6 bases from J, the junction kept 4 bases outside the gene matches. The CDR3 DNA reads TGTGCCAGCAGTTACACAGGACAGGGGAATGGCTACACCTTC. Amino acids: CASSYTGQGNGYTF.

V usage is TRBV6-4 and J usage is TRBJ2-4, with 9 nucleotides matching TRBD1. Trimming took 3 bases from V and 9 from J; bases not matched to a gene: 6. The CDR3 runs 14 residues. Germline V lookup: CDR1 MRHNA, CDR2 SNTAGT. In DNA, the CDR3 is TGTGCCAGCAGTGAAAAGGGGACAGGGACCATTCAGTACTTC. The encoded protein is CASSEKGTGTIQYF.

CDR3 coding DNA: TGTGCCAGCAGGAACTCGGAGGACAGGGTCAACGTTGGCTACACCTTC. Translating it yields CASRNSEDRVNVGYTF. The J gene is TRBJ1-2, the V gene TRBV2, with 8 bases that match TRBD1. CDR1 SNHLY and CDR2 FYNNEI come from the germline V gene. The junction had 16 bases not matched to a gene; V was cut back by 6 bases and J by 7 bases. This CDR3 comprises 16 residues.

The rearrangement joins TRBV2 to TRBJ1-2, with D unclear. The V end was cut by 2 bases, the J end by 7 bases, with 14 bases between. Germline lookup yields CDR1 SNHLY and CDR2 FYNNEI. The CDR3 consists of 14 residues. The CDR3 sequence: CASSESGQTSGYTF. CDR3 coding DNA: TGTGCCAGCAGTGAAAGTGGTCAAACCTCTGGCTACACCTTC.

The chain carries TRBV11-1 and TRBJ2-5, with TRBD2 matching 8 bases. The ends lost 5 bases at V and 5 bases at J; junction bases unmatched: 10. The CDR3 has 15 residues. Germline V gene sequence: CDR1 SGHAT, CDR2 FQDESV (reference sequence). The CDR3 loop is CASSPRTSPAETQYF. The CDR3 DNA reads as TGTGCCAGCAGCCCCAGGACTAGCCCAGCGGAGACCCAGTACTTC.

V usage is TRBV30 and J usage is TRBJ2-1; weak D call: TRBD1 (5 bases). Germline-derived CDR1 and CDR2 are GTSNPN and SVGIG (reference sequence). V gave up 4 bases and J gave up 15 bases, with 22 bases separating them. This CDR3 has 13 amino acids. The CDR3 DNA is TGTGCCTGGACGACTCAAGGCGGCCAAGGGGCGTTCTTC. Its translation: CAWTTQGGQGAFF.

The rearrangement links TRBV4-1 to TRBJ2-1; D unclear. This CDR3 is built from 15 residues. Between the trimmed V and J ends, which lost 0 bases and 6 bases, there was a span of 12 bases. Germline loops: CDR1 MGHRA, CDR2 YSYEKL. The CDR3 DNA follows: TGCGCCAGCAGCCAAGAGCTTCGGCCCATCAATGAGCAGTTCTTC. Encoded protein: CASSQELRPINEQFF.

In this sample, this clone turned up a few times. The gene calls are TRBV9 and TRBJ2-5; 15 bases line up with TRBD2. The J segment lost 6 bases and the V segment lost 3 bases, leaving 9 bases of the junction unmatched. The germline CDR1 and CDR2 sequences are SGDLS and YYNGEE. The CDR3 sequence is 17 residues long. In DNA form, the CDR3 reads TGTGCCAGCAGCGAGGCCCCGGGACTAGCGGGGGGTCAGACCCAGTACTTC. This gives the protein CASSEAPGLAGGQTQYF.

This clone was seen only a few times. The CDR3 loop reads CASSLVISKGRENIQYF. The DNA of the CDR3 is TGTGCCAGCAGCTTAGTAATTAGTAAAGGGCGGGAAAACATTCAGTACTTC. V is TRBV7-2 and J is TRBJ2-4, with a possible D match to TRBD2 (5 bases). The germline gives CDR1 SGHTA, CDR2 FQGNSA. V gave up 1 base and J gave up 5 bases, with 18 bases separating them. The length of the CDR3 is 17 residues.

This clone showed up just a few times. The CDR3 DNA follows: TGCGCCAGCAGCTTGGCTGGTCGTTCCTTAGCTTTCTTT. Translated, it gives CASSLAGRSLAFF. The chain recombines TRBV5-1 with TRBJ1-1, with D unresolved. The germline V gene encodes CDR1 SGHRS and CDR2 YFSETQ. The CDR3 loop spans 13 amino acids. The ends were cut back, 0 bases at V and 10 bases at J, with 13 bases in the middle.

The chain uses TRBV28 and TRBJ2-1; D assignment may be TRBD1 or TRBD2 (5 bases each). The CDR3 is made up of 15 amino acids. V gave up 6 bases and J gave up 12 bases, with 24 bases separating them. Germline lookup yields CDR1 MDHEN and CDR2 SYDVKM. CDR3 DNA sequence: TGTGCCAGCAGCTTGCCTGGGGGTAGCGTATATCGGCAGTTCTTC. The encoded protein is CASSLPGGSVYRQFF. Combining the CDR3 with reference TRBV28 and TRBJ2-1 gives the whole variable domain DVKVTQSSRYLVKRTGEKVFLECVQDMDHENMFWYRQDPGLGLRLIYFSYDVKMKEKGDIPEGYSVSREKKERFSLILESASTNQTSMYLCASSLPGGSVYRQFFGPGTRLTVL.

This CDR3 reads CATAGQGNTEAFF. CDR3 DNA: TGTGCCACCGCCGGGCAAGGGAACACTGAAGCTTTCTTT. The chain couples TRBV18 to TRBJ1-1; D gene unclear. The CDR3 consists of 13 residues. Germline values: CDR1 KGHSH, CDR2 LQKENI. V was clipped by 10 bases and J by 1 base, with 13 bases between them.

Only a few counts were recorded for this clone. The chain uses TRBV29-1 and TRBJ1-4; D ambiguous. V lost 3 bases and J 8 bases, leaving 16 bases between the germline ends. Germline loops: CDR1 SQVTM, CDR2 ANQGSEA. This CDR3 contains 14 residues. CDR3 DNA sequence: TGCAGCGTTGACAGAGGGCCCCCTGAGGAAAAACTGTTTTTT. Translating gives CSVDRGPPEEKLFF. Variable domain in full (rest from reference TRBV29-1 and TRBJ1-4): SAVISQKPSRDICQRGTSLTIQCQVDSQVTMMFWYRQQPGQSLTLIATANQGSEATYESGFVIDKFPISRPNLTFSTLTVSNMSPEDSSIYLCSVDRGPPEEKLFFGSGTQLSVL.

This chain uses TRBV7-6 with TRBJ2-3, with TRBD2 as a possible D gene (6 bases). This CDR3 has 15 residues. Germline-derived CDR1 and CDR2 are SGHVS and FNYEAQ. The V end lost 1 base, the J end lost 0 bases, and 8 bases lay between the germline ends. This CDR3 reads CASSLGRGSTDTQYF. CDR3 in DNA: TGTGCCAGCAGCTTAGGGCGGGGCAGCACAGATACGCAGTATTTT.

As concerns this clone: In the same sample, other DNA sequences code for this CDR3. The chain uses TRBV4-1 and TRBJ2-5, with D possibly being TRBD2 (6 bases). CDR3 size: 13 residues. Germline assignment: CDR1 MGHRA and CDR2 YSYEKL. With 4 bases removed from V and 5 bases from J, the gap between germline ends came to 11 bases. This CDR3 reads CASSLTRRETQYF. CDR3 DNA sequence: TGCGCCAGCAGCCTGACTAGGCGGGAGACCCAGTACTTC.

In this sample, this clone turned up a few times. V and J are TRBV29-1 and TRBJ2-3; D call uncertain. The CDR3 loop spans 14 amino acids. The germline V gene has CDR1 SQVTM and CDR2 ANQGSEA. The V and J ends lost 6 bases and 2 bases respectively, with 15 bases between them. CDR3 amino acids: CSVVAGSFTDTQYF. DNA for the CDR3: TGCAGCGTCGTAGCCGGGTCTTTCACAGATACGCAGTATTTT.

This clone was found many times. The J gene is TRBJ1-2, the V gene TRBV23-1; D possibly corresponds to TRBD1 (5 bases). TRBV23-1 is filed as an ORF, its function uncertain. V lost 0 bases, J lost 1 base, and 9 bases lay in between. This CDR3 has 15 residues. The CDR3: CASSQSIDSNYGYTF. CDR3 coding DNA: TGCGCCAGCAGTCAATCGATAGACAGTAACTATGGCTACACCTTC.

This clone was seen a handful of times. This chain joins TRBV28 and TRBJ2-1, with 8 bases aligning to TRBD2. Germline CDR1 is MDHEN and CDR2 is SYDVKM. V was pared by 2 bases and J by 4 bases, with 1 base of the junction left unmatched. The CDR3 sequence is 14 residues long. Here the CDR3 reads CASSLPGGYNEQFF. CDR3 DNA: TGTGCCAGCAGTTTACCGGGAGGGTACAATGAGCAGTTCTTC. The variable domain in full, with the rest retrieved from reference TRBV28 and TRBJ2-1, is DVKVTQSSRYLVKRTGEKVFLECVQDMDHENMFWYRQDPGLGLRLIYFSYDVKMKEKGDIPEGYSVSREKKERFSLILESASTNQTSMYLCASSLPGGYNEQFFGPGTRLTVL.

This chain uses TRBV6-1 with TRBJ1-2, with D unresolved. V was clipped by 0 bases and J by 4 bases, with 6 bases between them. CDR1 and CDR2 (germline): MNHNS, SASEGT. The CDR3 sequence is 13 residues long. The DNA of the CDR3 is TGTGCCAGCAGTGAAGCGAAAGGCTATGGCTACACCTTC. Translating it yields CASSEAKGYGYTF.